Given below is one T cell receptor (beta chain) in context. The table lists this clonotype with many counts. There is no known antigen for this receptor. Base qualities were left out, and no much larger clone turns up one base away. This specimen belongs to a study of neurological immune-mediated disorders (dated by TCRdb to between 2018 and 2021). Looking at the study overall: Using UMI-based sequencing, the study compared peripheral blood TCR-beta repertoires from patients with HTLV-I-associated myelopathy (HAM/TSP), patients with multiple sclerosis, and healthy controls. Longitudinal samples, technical triplicates and paired sorted CD4+ and CD8+ T-cell subsets, alongside PBMC samples, were included among the roughly 96 TCR-beta libraries. Longitudinal HAM/TSP donors and healthy donors each had 3 time-points at intervals of about 3-45 months. Of the approximately 70 subjects in the cohort, approximately 15 were HAM/TSP patients, approximately 35 were multiple sclerosis patients, and some 20 were healthy controls.

In the germline V gene, CDR1 corresponds to SGHTA and CDR2 to FQGNSA. The CDR3 starts with the cysteine, ends with the phenylalanine, and has 14 residues. CDR3 DNA is the only sequence kept; it has 42 bases, read in frame from the first base. After removal of 4 bases from V and 5 bases from J, the junction retains 8 bases not matched to a gene. cDNA was synthesized by template-switch 5'RACE using a primer with a 10-nucleotide random unique molecular identifier that tagged each TCR transcript. Over 170 million TCR-beta sequences, covering 15-18 subjects, were produced in each sequencing run. The RNeasy kit was used for extraction of total RNA. The KAPA Real-time Library Amplification kit was used to amplify TCR-beta VDJ regions with primers targeting the TCR constant region and the 5'RACE anchor. Sample indexes and Illumina adaptors were added in a first PCR, and a second PCR then increased library yield. After Ampure bead purification, the TCR product of roughly 650 bp was size-selected on a 2% E-gel SizeSelection system. Before pooling, library quality was checked on a Bioanalyzer, concentration was measured with Qubit, and libraries were quantified with the Kapa Library Quantification kit. An Illumina HiSeq 2500 sequenced the libraries paired-end 2 x 150 bp. To increase sequence diversity, roughly 24-31% phiX was spiked into each library pool. In the original analysis: Quality-filtered reads were processed with the UMI-based MiGEC pipeline, which removed over 75% of raw TCR sequences during error correction. IMGT germline references were used for aligning VDJ genes, and each clonotype was defined as a unique CDR3 amino acid sequence together with its V-J genes. VDJtools evaluated clonal expansion, Shannon diversity and CDR3 relatedness (CalcPairwiseDistances, ClusterSamples); CLCbio workbench built phylogenetic trees. Clones with at least 8 unique UMIs were defined as expanded, with this threshold being based on coefficient-of-variation modelling across technical triplicates. Using fastp at Q25 and MiXCR, TCRdb reprocessed the public reads and kept productive beta chains. Rows are unified per CDR3 protein, each entry keeping the most common DNA and genes. The V and J calls, along with clone size, are taken from TCRdb and not from the paper's own processing. Present in this sample are under 130,000 distinct CDR3 sequences, 11% of which were seen just once. The top ten clones comprise under 4% of the sample.

The full study reports these points: No identical CDR3 amino acid sequences were found to be shared among expanded clones across subjects, suggesting that TCR-beta repertoires were private in all groups. The highest TCR clonal expansion was observed in HAM/TSP patients, whereas the lowest was observed in MS patients, even when compared with healthy controls.

The intended sense of this specimen's time point label: longitudinal time-point 3. Unsorted PBMC libraries were generated from 2 million PBMCs stored in RNAlater at -80 °C until RNA extraction. Peripheral blood underwent Ficoll-Hypaque density gradient centrifugation to isolate PBMCs, which were then cryopreserved in liquid nitrogen. The chain joins TRBV7-2 to TRBJ2-7; 7 nucleotides in the junction match TRBD1. Sequenced input: PBMCs. This receptor was taken from a female donor with HTLV-1-associated myelopathy (HAM/TSP). The CDR3 is CASSSSTRGHEQYF. In nucleotide form, the sequence is TGTGCCAGCAGCTCTTCGACGAGGGGGCACGAGCAGTACTTC.